Listed below are T cell receptor beta chains from one sample, sequenced in a study of B cell selection in AIRE deficiency. The assay was immunoSEQ multiplex PCR, and TCRdb's table has in-frame clones only and misses some. The top ten clones hold 2.8% of a sample with under 5,500 clones, about 89% of them seen once. The sequenced material came from Tregs sorted from PBMCs. The receptors originated from a human donor with AIRE deficiency. The CDR3 runs from the conserved cysteine through the conserved F or W. A D gene is named only where the DNA matches it firmly. Only some rows state a clone size, as once, few, many or a class for expanded clones.

DNA,CDR3,V,size,J,D
TGCGCCAGCAGCCCCCTTGTGGGTCGAGGACAGGGGTCGGGTGGCTACACCTTC,CASSPLVGRGQGSGGYTF,TRBV5-1,NA,TRBJ1-2,TRBD1
TGTGCCAGCAGCTTCCTCGGACAGGGGAACACTGAAGCTTTCTTT,CASSFLGQGNTEAFF,TRBV7-2,NA,TRBJ1-1,TRBD1
TGTGCCAGCAGTGGGGTTCAGGGTGGGGACACTGAAGCTTTCTTT,CASSGVQGGDTEAFF,TRBV25-1,NA,TRBJ1-1,NA
TGTGCCAGCAGCTTGACAGGGAGGGGCACTGAAGCTTTCTTT,CASSLTGRGTEAFF,TRBV7-9,once,TRBJ1-1,TRBD1
TGTGCCATCAGTGAGTCACGGACTGCCTACAATGAGCAGTTCTTC,CAISESRTAYNEQFF,TRBV6-1,NA,TRBJ2-1,NA
TGTGCCAGCAGTTACGACTTCTCTGGGGCCAACGTCCTGACTTTC,CASSYDFSGANVLTF,TRBV28,NA,TRBJ2-6,NA
TGTGCCAGCAGCTTAGACGGGCGGATAACGGATACGCAGTATTTT,CASSLDGRITDTQYF,TRBV7-9,NA,TRBJ2-3,NA
TGTGCCTGGAGTGGACGCAGCCGGTATAATTCACCCCTCCACTTT,CAWSGRSRYNSPLHF,TRBV30,NA,TRBJ1-6,NA
TGTGCCAGCAGCTTTCCGGGACAGAACTACGAGCAGTACTTC,CASSFPGQNYEQYF,TRBV5-3,NA,TRBJ2-7,TRBD1
TGTGCCAGCAGTGCCCAGTGGGGCGGGAGGGGGGAGACCGGGGAGCTGTTTTTT,CASSAQWGGRGETGELFF,TRBV27,NA,TRBJ2-2,TRBD2
TGTGCCAGCAGTGTAGCCGGGAGCAATCAGCCCCAGCATTTT,CASSVAGSNQPQHF,TRBV6-1,NA,TRBJ1-5,NA
TGTGCCAGCAGCCCCCGTGGTGGCACAGATACGCAGTATTTT,CASSPRGGTDTQYF,TRBV11-3,NA,TRBJ2-3,NA
TGCAGTGCCCCCCGTGCCAGCGAGCAGTACTTC,CSAPRASEQYF,TRBV20-1,NA,TRBJ2-7,NA
TGTGCCAGCTCACCACCAGGGATTCCGGGCTACACCTTC,CASSPPGIPGYTF,TRBV18,once,TRBJ1-2,NA
TGTGCCAGCTCACCTAGGACAGGTCCCTCTGGAAACACCATATATTTT,CASSPRTGPSGNTIYF,TRBV18,NA,TRBJ1-3,TRBD1
TGTGCCAGCAGTCGATGGACAGGGGCAACTAATGAAAAACTGTTTTTT,CASSRWTGATNEKLFF,TRBV28,NA,TRBJ1-4,TRBD1
TGCGCCAGCAGCCAGAACAGGGGCTCCGGGGCCAACGTCCTGACTTTC,CASSQNRGSGANVLTF,TRBV5-1,NA,TRBJ2-6,TRBD1
TGTGCCAGCAGGCTTACAGGATCCTACGAGCAGTACTTC,CASRLTGSYEQYF,TRBV27,NA,TRBJ2-7,NA
TGCAGCGTTGCCCCGGGACAGGGATCCCAGCCCCAGCATTTT,CSVAPGQGSQPQHF,TRBV29-1,NA,TRBJ1-5,TRBD1
TGTGCCAGCAGTAGGGGGGGGGCATTGGCTGAAGCTTTCTTT,CASSRGGALAEAFF,TRBV11-3,NA,TRBJ1-1,NA
TGCGCCAGCAGCCCGGGGGGGACTCTTCGAACAGATACGCAGTATTTT,CASSPGGTLRTDTQYF,TRBV5-1,NA,TRBJ2-3,TRBD2
TGTGCCAGCAGTCTGACAGAATTATACGCGAACACCGGGGAGCTGTTTTTT,CASSLTELYANTGELFF,TRBV28,NA,TRBJ2-2,NA
TGCAGCGTTGATCGGGGCGGCACAGATACGCAGTATTTT,CSVDRGGTDTQYF,TRBV29-1,NA,TRBJ2-3,NA
TGTGCCAGCAGCTGGACAGGGTACGAGCAGTACTTC,CASSWTGYEQYF,TRBV7-2,NA,TRBJ2-7,TRBD1
TGTGCCAGCAGCCAGACCTTAGCGGGGGGGGCGTATACGCAGTATTTT,CASSQTLAGGAYTQYF,TRBV4-2,NA,TRBJ2-3,TRBD2
TGCGCCAGCAGTGGTATCTGCAGCTCTGGGGCCAACGTCCTGACTTTC,CASSGICSSGANVLTF,TRBV10-1,NA,TRBJ2-6,NA